This T cell receptor beta chain was sequenced for a study of cytomegalovirus exposure and HLA in healthy donors. This CDR3 comprises 13 residues. The germline V gene has CDR1 MNHEY and CDR2 SMNVEV (reference sequence). The V and J ends lost 6 bases and 7 bases respectively, with 15 bases between them. The PCR had 60 Vbeta and 13 Jbeta primers. The method was immunoSEQ multiplex PCR; TCRdb's version includes in-frame clones alone and lacks a portion of them. The sample shows around 61,000 clones, about 86% of them seen only once. Input material: PBMCs. The chain joins TRBV27 to TRBJ1-2; D remains unclear. The receptor comes from a man aged 35-49 years in good health and CMV-seronegative. CDR3: CASRGRNDFGYTF. For the CDR3, the DNA is TGTGCCAGCAGAGGGAGGAACGATTTTGGCTACACCTTC.